The T cell receptor beta chain under discussion was sequenced for a study of T cell responses to AZD1222 COVID-19 vaccine. Whole-study results and caveats: Donors, mostly white British, included more females; clonal diversity was possibly underestimated. Nearly half of spike-specific TCRs reportedly target unmutated variant regions. Sampled repertoires all dated from after the peak T cell response.

Notes on this clone: The target antigen is unknown.

In germline, CDR1 is ENHRY, CDR2 SYGVKD. V shed 4 bases and J shed 3 bases, with 12 bases lying between them. The CDR3 has 14 residues. Repertoires were generated with immunoSEQ multiplex PCR, while TCRdb's copy carries only in-frame clones and drops some. The profile shows about 80,000 clones, approximately 90% of them singletons. The receptor's source is an adult in good health. Source: peripheral blood, taken on day 0 of AZD1222 vaccination. J is TRBJ1-1 and V is TRBV10-3, with a tentative D call TRBD1 (6 bases). CDR3 residues: CAISGSGAHTEAFF. The CDR3, as DNA: TGTGCCATCAGTGGTTCGGGGGCCCACACTGAAGCTTTCTTT.